Below are 25 T cell receptor beta chains sequenced from a single sample in a study of blood T cells in healthy people across ages. The use of a sample-barcoded 5' primer and a J-beta primer mix characterized a second PCR of roughly 7 to 11 cycles. TCRdb called the 5' RACE reads again in MiXCR, with one record for every CDR3 protein. The data show about 650,000 distinct CDR3 sequences, 32% seen once. The sequenced sample was blood. These receptors all come from a woman over 75 in good health.

The sample holds a few counts of this clonotype. This sequence may be a read error, since a much larger clone differs from it by one base. The chain joins TRBV5-1 to TRBJ2-5; TRBD2 is a possible D gene (7 bases). The J call may be faulty, since TRBJ2-1 better matches the DNA end. This CDR3 comprises 16 residues. CDR1 and CDR2 from the germline V gene are SGHRS and YFSETQ. CDR3: CASSLVGGLEQETQFF. The DNA of the CDR3 is TGCGCCAGCAGCTTGGTCGGGGGGCTAGAACAAGAGACCCAGTTCTTC.

This clonotype was counted between two and nine times. A much larger clone differs by one base, so this may be a read error. V and J are TRBV7-9 and TRBJ2-7; 10 bases match TRBD1. The V gene's germline CDR1 is SEHNR and CDR2 FQNEAQ (reference sequence). Trimming removed 4 bases from V and 7 bases from J; junction bases left unmatched: 13. The CDR3 is made up of 16 amino acids. In nucleotides, the CDR3 is TGTGCCAGCAGCTCGGATTTGGGACAGGGGTTGTATGAGCAGTACTTC. It codes for CASSSDLGQGLYEQYF. The complete variable domain, with remaining parts taken from reference TRBV7-9 and TRBJ2-7, reads DTGVSQNPRHKITKRGQNVTFRCDPISEHNRLYWYRQTLGQGPEFLTYFQNEAQLEKSRLLSDRFSAERPKGSFSTLEIQRTEQGDSAMYLCASSSDLGQGLYEQYFGPGTRLTVT.

There are a few counts of this clonotype. The CDR3 DNA reads TGTGCCAGCAGCTTAGTTTCGCTAAACAATCAGCCCCAGCATTTT. It is translated as CASSLVSLNNQPQHF. The J gene is TRBJ1-5, the V gene TRBV7-2; the D is unclear. V shed 1 base and J shed 3 bases, with 10 bases lying between them. The CDR3 sequence is 15 residues long. The germline V gene has CDR1 SGHTA and CDR2 FQGNSA. The variable domain in full, with the rest retrieved from reference TRBV7-2 and TRBJ1-5, is GAGVSQSPSNKVTEKGKDVELRCDPISGHTALYWYRQSLGQGLEFLIYFQGNSAPDKSGLPSDRFSAERTGGSVSTLTIQRTQQEDSAVYLCASSLVSLNNQPQHFGDGTRLSIL.

This clonotype was detected a few times. A clone one base away is much larger, so this may be a read error. V gene TRBV5-1 combines with J gene TRBJ2-5, with 9 bases lining up with TRBD2. The CDR3 has 14 amino acids. V was clipped by 0 bases and J by 11 bases; unmatched bases: 8. Germline CDR1 is SGHRS and CDR2 is YFSETQ. The CDR3, as DNA: TGCGCCAGCAGCTTGGCTAGCGGGGTCGGTGAGCAGTACTTC. It specifies CASSLASGVGEQYF.

This clonotype was detected only a few times. This chain joins TRBV30 and TRBJ2-1; TRBD2 matches 10 bases. This CDR3 is 15 amino acids long. CDR1 and CDR2 from the germline V gene are GTSNPN and SVGIG (reference sequence). The J segment lost 2 bases and the V segment lost 0 bases, leaving 1 base of the junction unmatched. The CDR3 is CAWSVAGGPYNEQFF. CDR3 DNA sequence: TGTGCCTGGAGTGTAGCGGGGGGGCCCTACAATGAGCAGTTCTTC.

This clonotype was recorded at least ten times. The gene calls are TRBV10-3 and TRBJ2-3, with a weak D call TRBD2 (6 bases). The CDR3 extends over 12 amino acids. In germline, CDR1 is ENHRY, CDR2 SYGVKD. Trimming pared 11 bases from V and 0 bases from J, leaving 9 bases between. CDR3 sequence reads: CASGGSTDTQYF. The CDR3 nucleotides are TGTGCCTCCGGGGGAAGCACAGATACGCAGTATTTT.

As concerns this clonotype: At one end the junction does not follow the germline gene, possibly because of a read error. The rearrangement uses TRBV7-9 and TRBJ2-1; TRBD2 agrees at 12 bases. The germline CDR1 and CDR2 sequences are SEHNR and FQNEAQ (reference sequence). The CDR3 covers 16 residues. The CDR3 DNA reads TGCGCCAGCAGCTCCCGGACTAGCGGGAATGGAGATGAGCAGTTCTTC. It translates to CASSSRTSGNGDEQFF.

This clonotype was picked up many times. This rearrangement joins TRBV6-5 to TRBJ2-6; 8 bases fit TRBD1. This CDR3 region has 18 residues. The germline CDR1 and CDR2 sequences are MNHEY and SVGAGI. V lost 4 bases and J lost 0; bases outside the gene matches: 8. The DNA of the CDR3 is TGTGCCAGCAGTTCGAGACAGGGGCTTATCTCTGGGGCCAACGTCCTGACTTTC. It codes for CASSSRQGLISGANVLTF.

The J gene is TRBJ2-7, the V gene TRBV5-1; D not resolved. The V gene's germline CDR1 is SGHRS and CDR2 YFSETQ. The CDR3 is 13 amino acids. V lost 1 base and J 6 bases, leaving 11 bases between the germline ends. The CDR3 DNA reads as TGCGCCAGCAGCTTGATCCCGGACGGCGAGCAGTACTTC. It specifies CASSLIPDGEQYF.

This clonotype has more than one count but fewer than ten. The chain recombines TRBV30 with TRBJ2-7; D remains ambiguous. The V end was cut by 3 bases, the J end by 1 base, with 10 bases between. This CDR3 is 13 amino acids long. Germline CDR1 is GTSNPN and CDR2 is SVGIG (reference sequence). The CDR3 bases are TGTGCCTGGAGCGCTTTTTTGTCCTACGAGCAGTACTTC. It specifies CAWSAFLSYEQYF.

This clonotype was picked up many times. V is TRBV5-1 and J is TRBJ2-5, with D possibly matching TRBD2 (6 bases). In germline, CDR1 is SGHRS, CDR2 YFSETQ. The CDR3 totals 15 residues. With 0 bases removed from V and 3 bases from J, the gap between germline ends came to 12 bases. CDR3 nucleotide sequence: TGCGCCAGCAGCTTGGCGGGGGAGAACGAAGAGACCCAGTACTTC. This sequence encodes CASSLAGENEETQYF.

The chain joins TRBV19 to TRBJ1-1; the D is unclear. Trimming took off 3 bases at V and 3 bases at J, with 8 bases between the two ends. CDR1 is LNHDA and CDR2 is SQIVND in the germline V gene (reference sequence). The CDR3 runs to 13 residues. The CDR3 here is CASSIETYTEAFF. The DNA of the CDR3 is TGTGCCAGTAGTATCGAGACCTACACTGAAGCTTTCTTT.

There are many counts of this clonotype. The gene calls are TRBV20-1 and TRBJ2-3, with 10 bases identical to TRBD2. The ends lost 6 bases at V and 2 bases at J; junction bases unmatched: 5. Germline lookup yields CDR1 DFQATT and CDR2 SNEGSKA (reference sequence). This CDR3 comprises 14 residues. The CDR3 bases are TGCAGTGCCCCAGCGGGGGGGCCCACAGATACGCAGTATTTT. It yields the protein CSAPAGGPTDTQYF.

The J gene is TRBJ2-1, the V gene TRBV4-1; D is ambiguous. The germline gives CDR1 MGHRA, CDR2 YSYEKL. The CDR3 spans 16 residues. Trimming removed 0 bases from V and 0 bases from J, with 9 bases in between. Here the CDR3 DNA reads TGCGCCAGCAGCCAAGACGGCGAGTTCTCCTACAATGAGCAGTTCTTC. Translating it yields CASSQDGEFSYNEQFF.

Concerning this clonotype itself: Since a much larger clone is just one base distant, this may be a read error. The rearrangement uses TRBV20-1 and TRBJ1-5, with a weak D call TRBD1 (5 bases). Germline loops: CDR1 DFQATT, CDR2 SNEGSKA (reference sequence). This CDR3 is 15 amino acids long. V lost 7 bases, J lost 3 bases, and 19 bases lay in between. The CDR3 region has the DNA TGCAGTGTTTGGAGGGGTCCTGGGGACAATCAGCCCCAGCATTTT. Translating gives CSVWRGPGDNQPQHF.

Ten or more counts support this clonotype. V usage is TRBV6-1 and J usage is TRBJ1-2; no clear D. CDR3 length: 12 amino acids. From germline, CDR1 is MNHNS and CDR2 SASEGT. V lost 1 base to trimming and J lost 4 bases, with 4 bases between them. Here the CDR3 reads CASSEGTYGYTF. DNA for the CDR3: TGTGCCAGCAGTGAAGGGACCTATGGCTACACCTTC.

This clonotype was counted many times. V gene TRBV11-3 combines with J gene TRBJ2-7; 7 bases fit TRBD1. The CDR3 runs 16 residues. The junction had 14 bases not matched to a gene; V was cut back by 5 bases and J by 4 bases. Germline CDR1 reads SGHNT; CDR2 reads YENEEA. CDR3 coding DNA: TGTGCCAGCAGCCTCGGGACCGGGACAGCCGGATACGAGCAGTACTTC. Protein: CASSLGTGTAGYEQYF. The full variable domain, with the rest looked up from reference TRBV11-3 and TRBJ2-7, is EAGVVQSPRYKIIEKKQPVAFWCNPISGHNTLYWYLQNLGQGPELLIRYENEEAVDDSQLPKDRFSAERLKGVDSTLKIQPAELGDSAVYLCASSLGTGTAGYEQYFGPGTRLTVT.

Note on this clonotype: Because the CDR3 is missing its conserved closing phenylalanine or tryptophan, this is likely a read error. The chain carries TRBV4-2 and TRBJ1-5; perhaps TRBD1 as D (5 bases). V gave up 0 bases and J gave up 6 bases, with 12 bases separating them. Germline assignment: CDR1 LGHNA and CDR2 YNFKEQ. The CDR3 extends over 15 amino acids. The CDR3 spells CASSQDAGDLQPQHV. DNA of the CDR3: TGTGCCAGCAGCCAAGATGCGGGGGATCTTCAGCCCCAGCATGTT.

Worth noting for this clonotype: This may stem from a read error, because a much larger clone lies one nucleotide away. The chain is built from TRBV6-1 and TRBJ2-1, with 8 bases aligning to TRBD2. The length of the CDR3 is 16 residues. CDR1 is MNHNS and CDR2 is SASEGT in the germline V gene. CDR3 sequence reads: CASSPLAGGYPIEQIF. DNA for the CDR3: TGTGCCAGCAGTCCTCTCGCGGGGGGCTACCCCATAGAGCAGATCTTC.

Note on this clonotype: A much larger clone is a single base away; this may be a read error. The V and J genes are TRBV19 and TRBJ2-3; 8 bases map to TRBD2. The CDR3 is 17 amino acids. Germline V gene lookup returns CDR1 LNHDA and CDR2 SQIVND (reference sequence). The V gene end was trimmed by 3 bases and the J gene end by 0 bases; junction bases not matched to a gene: 8. CDR3 in DNA: TGTGCCAGTAGTATCCCCAAGCGGGAGCCTAGCACAGATACGCAGTATTTT. This encodes CASSIPKREPSTDTQYF.

Worth noting for this clonotype: A much larger clone differs by one base, so this may be a read error. The V and J genes are TRBV30 and TRBJ1-1, with D unclear. This CDR3 spans 12 amino acids. The germline gives CDR1 GTSNPN, CDR2 SVGIG (reference sequence). Trimming removed 1 base from V and 9 bases from J, with 12 bases in between. The DNA of the CDR3 is TGTGCCTGGAGTGGATCAACGCCCAAAGCTTTCTTT. Protein: CAWSGSTPKAFF. The whole variable domain, remainder taken from reference TRBV30 and TRBJ1-1, is SQTIHQWPATLVQPVGSPLSLECTVEGTSNPNLYWYRQAAGRGLQLLFYSVGIGQISSEVPQNLSASRPQDRQFILSSKKLLLSDSGFYLCAWSGSTPKAFFGQGTRLTVV.

There are many counts of this clonotype. The chain employs TRBV7-9 and TRBJ2-5; perhaps TRBD1 as D (6 bases). Trimming shortened V by 3 bases and J by 5 bases, and 10 bases separated the two germline ends. The CDR3 is 13 amino acids. Germline loops: CDR1 SEHNR, CDR2 FQNEAQ (reference sequence). For the CDR3, the DNA is TGTGCCAGCAGCTTCCTAACAGGGGAGACCCAGTACTTC. Protein product: CASSFLTGETQYF. Using reference TRBV7-9 and TRBJ2-5 for the parts outside the CDR3, the full variable domain is DTGVSQNPRHKITKRGQNVTFRCDPISEHNRLYWYRQTLGQGPEFLTYFQNEAQLEKSRLLSDRFSAERPKGSFSTLEIQRTEQGDSAMYLCASSFLTGETQYFGPGTRLLVL.

This clonotype turned up a few times. The rearrangement links TRBV7-6 to TRBJ2-3, with D perhaps given as TRBD1 or TRBD2 (6 bases each). Trimming pared 0 bases from V and 3 bases from J, leaving 19 bases between. The CDR3 runs to 18 residues. Germline V gene sequence: CDR1 SGHVS, CDR2 FNYEAQ. CDR3 coding DNA: TGTGCCAGCAGCTTAGCGCGAGTTCGGGGGCCGAAGACAGATACGCAGTATTTT. It yields the protein CASSLARVRGPKTDTQYF.

The chain recombines TRBV7-9 with TRBJ2-2; TRBD1 is a possible D gene (5 bases). From germline, CDR1 is SEHNR and CDR2 FQNEAQ (reference sequence). Trimming removed 6 bases at V and 6 bases at J, with 11 bases between. The CDR3 runs to 13 residues. In nucleotides, the CDR3 is TGTGCCAGCAGTATGGACATATCCGGGGAGCTGTTTTTT. The encoded protein is CASSMDISGELFF.

About this clonotype: One base away lies a much larger clone, so this may be a sequencing read error. The chain has TRBV20-1 and TRBJ2-3, with D possibly TRBD2 on 6 matching bases. The V gene's germline CDR1 is DFQATT and CDR2 SNEGSKA (reference sequence). There are 14 residues in the CDR3. The CDR3 bases are TGCAGTCAAACTGACTCAGCGGGCACAGGTACGCAGTATTTT. This translates into CSQTDSAGTGTQYF.